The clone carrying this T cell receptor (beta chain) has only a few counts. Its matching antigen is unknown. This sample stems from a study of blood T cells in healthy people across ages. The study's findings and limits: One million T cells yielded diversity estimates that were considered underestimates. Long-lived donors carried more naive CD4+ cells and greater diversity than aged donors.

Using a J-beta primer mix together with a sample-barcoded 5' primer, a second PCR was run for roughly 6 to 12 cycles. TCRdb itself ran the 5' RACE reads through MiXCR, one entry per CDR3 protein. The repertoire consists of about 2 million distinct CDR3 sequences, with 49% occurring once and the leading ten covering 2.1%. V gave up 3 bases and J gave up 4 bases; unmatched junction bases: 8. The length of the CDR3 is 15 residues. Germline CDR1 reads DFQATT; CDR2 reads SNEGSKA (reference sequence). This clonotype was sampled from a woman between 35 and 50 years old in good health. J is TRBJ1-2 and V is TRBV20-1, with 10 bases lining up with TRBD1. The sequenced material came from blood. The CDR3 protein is CSASTGTGDIYGYTF. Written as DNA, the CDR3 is TGCAGTGCTAGCACCGGGACAGGGGACATCTATGGCTACACCTTC.